The 20 T cell receptor beta chains listed next were all sequenced from one sample in a study of blood T cell repertoires in COVID-19. The protocol was immunoSEQ multiplex PCR, while the TCRdb copy is restricted to in-frame clones and leaves out a portion. The sample has about 210,000 clones, over 80% seen once; the top ten hold roughly 3.2%. Sequenced input: PBMCs or T cells enriched from blood (not recorded which). Every receptor here comes from a woman in her twenties or thirties who had been exposed to COVID-19.

The genes are TRBV7-9 and TRBJ1-5; D might be TRBD1 (5 bases). Between the trimmed V and J ends, which lost 8 bases and 5 bases, there was a span of 13 bases. Germline V gives CDR1 SEHNR, CDR2 FQNEAQ (reference sequence). The CDR3 sequence is 13 residues long. The CDR3 DNA sequence: TGTGCCAGCGGGCAGGGAAAGGATCAGCCCCAGCATTTT. Its protein product is CASGQGKDQPQHF.

V and J are TRBV25-1 and TRBJ2-7, with D perhaps matching TRBD2 (5 bases). Germline V CDR1 and CDR2: MGHDK, SYGVNS. This CDR3 is built from 13 residues. Trimming stripped 7 bases from V and 3 bases from J, with 13 bases between. Here the CDR3 reads CASKSYEGYEQYF. DNA of the CDR3: TGTGCCAGCAAAAGTTATGAGGGCTACGAGCAGTACTTC.

This clone was counted once. This chain uses TRBV4-2 with TRBJ2-7, with 9 bases identical to TRBD2. The CDR3 covers 19 residues. Trimming removed 2 bases from V and 3 bases from J; junction bases left unmatched: 17. In germline, CDR1 is LGHNA, CDR2 YNFKEQ. This chain's CDR3 is CASSQFPGVAGVWGYEQYF. In DNA, the CDR3 is TGTGCCAGCAGCCAATTTCCCGGGGTAGCGGGGGTTTGGGGCTACGAGCAGTACTTC.

This chain uses TRBV27 with TRBJ1-2, with a weak D call TRBD1 (5 bases). Germline V lookup: CDR1 MNHEY, CDR2 SMNVEV (reference sequence). V lost 5 bases and J 4 bases, leaving 17 bases between the germline ends. The CDR3 consists of 15 residues. Written as DNA, the CDR3 is TGTGCCAGCAGTCCGACAGCCCGGACGGCCTATGGCTACACCTTC. Translation gives CASSPTARTAYGYTF.

The V call is TRBV20-1, the J call TRBJ1-1; maybe TRBD1 (6 bases). Germline V gene lookup returns CDR1 DFQATT and CDR2 SNEGSKA (reference sequence). The CDR3 contains 13 residues. Trimming stripped 3 bases from V and 4 bases from J, with 12 bases between. CDR3 region: CSASYVGGTEAFF. The DNA of the CDR3 is TGCAGTGCTAGTTACGTAGGGGGCACTGAAGCTTTCTTT.

V is TRBV11-3 and J is TRBJ1-1, with a tentative D call TRBD1 (5 bases). Germline CDR1 reads SGHNT; CDR2 reads YENEEA. V lost 5 bases, J lost 1 base, and 14 bases lay in between. The CDR3 consists of 15 residues. CDR3 coding DNA: TGTGCCAGCAGCCCAAGAGTACAGGCGAACACTGAAGCTTTCTTT. Encoded protein: CASSPRVQANTEAFF. The full variable domain, completed using reference TRBV11-3 and TRBJ1-1, is EAGVVQSPRYKIIEKKQPVAFWCNPISGHNTLYWYLQNLGQGPELLIRYENEEAVDDSQLPKDRFSAERLKGVDSTLKIQPAELGDSAVYLCASSPRVQANTEAFFGQGTRLTVV.

The chain carries TRBV9 and TRBJ1-2; unclear D gene. V gave up 3 bases and J gave up 11 bases, with 14 bases separating them. The CDR3 has 12 residues. Germline CDR1 is SGDLS and CDR2 is YYNGEE. Here the CDR3 DNA reads TGTGCCAGCAGCGACCCGGTCCCGGGGTACACCTTC. Translation gives CASSDPVPGYTF.

The chain uses TRBV11-2 and TRBJ1-2; the D is unclear. CDR1 is SGHAT, CDR2 FQNNGV, per germline. The length of the CDR3 is 15 residues. The V end lost 7 bases, the J end lost 3 bases, and 18 bases lay between the germline ends. The DNA for the CDR3 is TGTGCCAGCACTCCGATCCCTCGTGCAGACTATGGCTACACCTTC. Protein sequence: CASTPIPRADYGYTF.

The chain links TRBV7-9 to TRBJ2-1, with D perhaps TRBD2 (6 bases). The CDR3 spans 16 residues. V dropped 6 bases and J dropped 5 bases, with 20 bases sitting between them. CDR1 is SEHNR, CDR2 FQNEAQ, per germline (reference sequence). CDR3 sequence (DNA): TGTGCCAGCAGAAAACTACTCGGGGGAATGGACAATGAGCAGTTCTTC. The encoded protein is CASRKLLGGMDNEQFF.

CDR3 loop: CASSEGTGVDGYTF. DNA of the CDR3: TGTGCCAGCAGTGAAGGGACAGGGGTGGATGGCTACACCTTC. V and J are TRBV25-1 and TRBJ1-2; TRBD1 matches at 10 bases. Germline V gene data show CDR1 as MGHDK and CDR2 as SYGVNS. The CDR3 loop spans 14 amino acids. Trimming cost V 2 bases and J 6 bases; bases outside gene matches: 3.

The chain joins TRBV5-8 to TRBJ2-7, with 11 nucleotides matching TRBD2. This CDR3 has 16 amino acids. The junction had 8 bases not matched to a gene; V was cut back by 1 base and J by 5 bases. CDR1 and CDR2 (germline): SGHTS, YDEGEE. In DNA, the CDR3 is TGTGCCAGCAGCTTGTTAGCGGGGGGGAGATACCACGAGCAGTACTTC. This gives the protein CASSLLAGGRYHEQYF. Together with reference TRBV5-8 and TRBJ2-7, the CDR3 gives the full variable domain: EAGVTQSPTHLIKTRGQQATLRCSPISGHTSVYWYQQALGLGLQFLLWYDEGEERNRGNFPPRFSGRQFPNYSSELNVNALELEDSALYLCASSLLAGGRYHEQYFGPGTRLTVT.

The chain couples TRBV5-6 to TRBJ2-5; no clear D. Germline V gene data show CDR1 as SGHDT and CDR2 as YYEEEE. The V gene lost 0 bases and the J gene lost 5 bases, with 5 bases spanning the gap. The CDR3 runs 12 residues. CDR3 DNA sequence: TGTGCCAGCAGCTTGGCCCCGGAGACCCAGTACTTC. Translating it yields CASSLAPETQYF.

The chain is built from TRBV2 and TRBJ2-1; TRBD2 might be the D (5 bases). CDR3 length equals 13 residues. The germline V gene encodes CDR1 SNHLY and CDR2 FYNNEI. CDR3 loop: CVIPRVPYNEQFF. The DNA for the CDR3 is TGTGTAATACCGCGGGTTCCCTACAATGAGCAGTTCTTC.

As DNA, the CDR3 is TGTGCTAGTGGCCTGACAGGGGACACTGAAGCTTTCTTT. It codes for CASGLTGDTEAFF. The chain employs TRBV12-5 and TRBJ1-1, with TRBD1 matching 8 bases. The CDR3 contains 13 residues. The germline V gene has CDR1 LGHNT and CDR2 FRNRAP. J was trimmed by 3 bases and V by 6 bases; bases with no gene match: 3.

The J gene is TRBJ1-4, the V gene TRBV5-6, with 7 bases lining up with TRBD1. The CDR3 is 16 residues long. Germline CDR1 is SGHDT and CDR2 is YYEEEE. V lost 3 bases and J lost 8; bases outside the gene matches: 13. DNA for the CDR3: TGTGCCAGCAGCTGGGCACAGGGGAGTCGGGGGGAAAAACTGTTTTTT. Translation: CASSWAQGSRGEKLFF.

The rearrangement uses TRBV5-1 and TRBJ1-1, with 8 bases that match TRBD1. This CDR3 spans 14 amino acids. The germline V gene encodes CDR1 SGHRS and CDR2 YFSETQ. The trim removed 4 bases at V and 1 base at J, leaving 3 bases unmatched. The CDR3 protein is CASSVGTGNTEAFF. The DNA of the CDR3 is TGCGCCAGCAGCGTCGGGACAGGGAACACTGAAGCTTTCTTT.

This rearrangement joins TRBV20-1 to TRBJ2-3, with 10 nucleotides matching TRBD2. Germline trimming cut 3 bases from V and 0 bases from J; bases unmatched to any gene: 6. The CDR3 extends over 16 amino acids. Germline V lookup: CDR1 DFQATT, CDR2 SNEGSKA (reference sequence). The DNA of the CDR3 is TGCAGTGCTAGTTGGGGACTAGCGATGAGCACAGATACGCAGTATTTT. Residues: CSASWGLAMSTDTQYF.

The chain couples TRBV27 to TRBJ1-6, with 9 bases fitting TRBD1. CDR3 length: 17 amino acids. V lost 0 bases and J lost 14; bases outside the gene matches: 14. CDR1 is MNHEY, CDR2 SMNVEV, per germline (reference sequence). This CDR3 reads CASSLSKRVTGGLSLHF. The CDR3 DNA follows: TGTGCCAGCAGTTTATCGAAACGGGTGACAGGGGGTTTATCCCTCCACTTT.

The V call is TRBV7-9, the J call TRBJ2-3; 7 nucleotides agree with TRBD2. The V segment lost 3 bases and the J segment 2 bases; nucleotides outside the gene matches: 11. This CDR3 has 17 residues. Germline V gene sequence: CDR1 SEHNR, CDR2 FQNEAQ (reference sequence). The CDR3, as DNA: TGTGCCAGCAGCTTTCCCCTAGCGGCCTCCCACACAGATACGCAGTATTTT. Protein: CASSFPLAASHTDTQYF.

This clone was seen only a few times. The chain is built from TRBV5-4 and TRBJ2-2, with D perhaps TRBD2 (5 bases). CDR1 SGHNT and CDR2 YYREEE come from the germline V gene (reference sequence). This CDR3 comprises 14 residues. Trimming took off 1 base at V and 6 bases at J, with 10 bases between the two ends. The CDR3 is CASSLSRGPGELFF. CDR3 DNA sequence: TGTGCCAGCAGCTTGTCTCGAGGGCCCGGGGAGCTGTTTTTT.